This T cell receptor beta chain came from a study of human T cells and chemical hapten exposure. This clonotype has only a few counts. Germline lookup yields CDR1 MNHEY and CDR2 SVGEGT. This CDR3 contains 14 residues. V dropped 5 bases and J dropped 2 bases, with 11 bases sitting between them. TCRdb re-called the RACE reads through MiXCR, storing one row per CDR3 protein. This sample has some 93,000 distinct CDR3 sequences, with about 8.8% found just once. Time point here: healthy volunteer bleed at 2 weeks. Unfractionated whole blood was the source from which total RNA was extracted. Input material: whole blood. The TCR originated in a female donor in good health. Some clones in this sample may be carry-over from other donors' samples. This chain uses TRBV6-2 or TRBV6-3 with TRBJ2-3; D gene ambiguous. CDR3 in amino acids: CASSQPPYTDTQYF. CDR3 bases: TGTGCCAGCAGTCAACCTCCATACACAGATACGCAGTATTTT.